What follows are 32 T cell receptor beta chains derived from one specimen sequenced in a study of tumor T cells in aggressive B-cell lymphoma. Sequencing used immunoSEQ multiplex PCR; TCRdb keeps in-frame clones, though not all of them. This repertoire shows 5,900 or so clones, 65% to 90% found once; its top ten account for 2.8%. The sequencing input was tumor tissue. These TCRs come from an adult with diffuse large B cell lymphoma.

The rearrangement links TRBV4-2 to TRBJ2-1; 9 bases line up with TRBD2. With V trimmed by 7 bases and J by 5 bases, 6 bases remained unmatched. The germline CDR1 and CDR2 sequences are LGHNA and YNFKEQ. CDR3 size: 14 residues. In nucleotides, the CDR3 is TGTGCCAGCACCAGACTAGCGGACAACAATGAGCAGTTCTTC. This translates into CASTRLADNNEQFF.

The rearrangement joins TRBV9 to TRBJ2-3; the D gene is possibly TRBD1 (6 bases). This CDR3 is 14 amino acids long. The germline V gene has CDR1 SGDLS and CDR2 YYNGEE. Between the trimmed V and J ends, which lost 3 bases and 6 bases, there was a span of 14 bases. The chain's CDR3 is CASSGPLGADTQYF. The CDR3 DNA follows: TGTGCCAGCAGCGGCCCCCTGGGGGCCGATACGCAGTATTTT.

This clone has just a few counts. The chain links TRBV7-9 to TRBJ2-4; weak D call: TRBD1 (6 bases). CDR3 length equals 16 residues. From germline, CDR1 is SEHNR and CDR2 FQNEAQ (reference sequence). The V end lost 1 base, the J end lost 3 bases, and 13 bases lay between the germline ends. The chain's CDR3 is CASSLVAGVGKNIQYF. The CDR3 DNA sequence: TGTGCCAGCAGCTTAGTTGCAGGGGTTGGCAAAAACATTCAGTACTTC.

The V call is TRBV5-1, the J call TRBJ1-1; 8 bases are shared with TRBD1. In germline, CDR1 is SGHRS, CDR2 YFSETQ. V was pared by 4 bases and J by 4 bases, with 6 bases of the junction left unmatched. The CDR3 is 14 amino acids. CDR3 sequence: CASSATTGVTEAFF. The DNA for the CDR3 is TGCGCCAGCAGCGCCACGACAGGGGTCACTGAAGCTTTCTTT.

V gene TRBV7-9 combines with J gene TRBJ1-1; 8 bases align to TRBD1. The CDR3 runs 14 residues. Losses at the gene ends were 5 bases for V and 4 bases for J; bases not matched to a gene: 6. CDR1 and CDR2 from the germline V gene are SEHNR and FQNEAQ (reference sequence). CDR3 DNA: TGTGCCAGCAGCAGAGCAGGGGGCGGCACTGAAGCTTTCTTT. This encodes CASSRAGGGTEAFF.

The chain is built from TRBV5-1 and TRBJ1-1; perhaps TRBD1 as D (5 bases). Looked up from germline, CDR1 is SGHRS and CDR2 is YFSETQ. CDR3 length: 15 residues. V was clipped by 0 bases and J by 5 bases, with 14 bases between them. The CDR3 spells CASSLDPGGRTEAFF. The CDR3 bases are TGCGCCAGCAGCTTGGACCCCGGGGGTCGTACTGAAGCTTTCTTT. Full variable domain (rest looked up from reference TRBV5-1 and TRBJ1-1): KAGVTQTPRYLIKTRGQQVTLSCSPISGHRSVSWYQQTPGQGLQFLFEYFSETQRNKGNFPGRFSGRQFSNSRSEMNVSTLELGDSALYLCASSLDPGGRTEAFFGQGTRLTVV.

Remarks on this clone: The conserved closing phenylalanine or tryptophan is absent in this CDR3, likely reflecting a read error. The DNA is omitted, as the CDR3 cannot be located on it reliably, and the CDR3 follows TCRdb's listing. This chain joins TRBV27 and TRBJ2-3; no DNA check was done on the table's D call, TRBD2. Counting both end residues, the CDR3 totals 12 amino acids. CDR1 is MNHEY and CDR2 is SMNVEV in the germline V gene (reference sequence). CDR3 in amino acids: CASRTPGTRGGG.

This clone occurred once. The chain uses TRBV18 and TRBJ1-1; TRBD1 might be the D (5 bases). Germline V gene sequence: CDR1 KGHSH, CDR2 LQKENI. V lost 2 bases and J 5 bases, leaving 18 bases between the germline ends. The CDR3 length is 16 residues. CDR3 amino acids: CASSPWQGIGLTEAFF. The CDR3 bases are TGTGCCAGCTCACCATGGCAGGGCATAGGCCTAACTGAAGCTTTCTTT.

The CDR3 spells CASTNQGMNTEAFF. The CDR3 nucleotides read TGTGCCAGTACCAATCAGGGGATGAACACTGAAGCTTTCTTT. The chain employs TRBV19 and TRBJ1-1; D is perhaps TRBD1 (6 bases). Germline V gives CDR1 LNHDA, CDR2 SQIVND (reference sequence). Trimming removed 7 bases from V and 0 bases from J, with 12 bases in between. The CDR3 spans 14 residues.

This chain joins TRBV27 and TRBJ2-7; 7 positions match TRBD1. Germline-derived CDR1 and CDR2 are MNHEY and SMNVEV (reference sequence). This CDR3 has 15 residues. The J segment lost 2 bases and the V segment lost 5 bases, leaving 9 bases of the junction unmatched. The CDR3 region has the DNA TGTGCCAGCAGTGGAACAGGGGAGTTTGCCTACGAGCAGTACTTC. Its translation is CASSGTGEFAYEQYF.

CDR3 loop: CASWDWMRETQYF. In DNA, the CDR3 is TGTGCCAGTTGGGACTGGATGAGGGAGACCCAGTACTTC. J is TRBJ2-5 and V is TRBV19, with a weak D call TRBD2 (6 bases). The germline CDR1 and CDR2 sequences are LNHDA and SQIVND (reference sequence). V was cut by 8 bases and J by 5 bases, with 15 bases left in between. This CDR3 comprises 13 residues. Together with reference TRBV19 and TRBJ2-5, the CDR3 gives the full variable domain: DGGITQSPKYLFRKEGQNVTLSCEQNLNHDAMYWYRQDPGQGLRLIYYSQIVNDFQKGDIAEGYSVSREKKESFPLTVTSAQKNPTAFYLCASWDWMRETQYFGPGTRLLVL.

In nucleotides, the CDR3 is TGTGCCAGCAGACAGGGAAAATCTGAAAAACTGTTTTTT. It yields the protein CASRQGKSEKLFF. The rearrangement joins TRBV7-2 to TRBJ1-4; perhaps TRBD1 as D (6 bases). Germline V gene sequence: CDR1 SGHTA, CDR2 FQGNSA. V shed 6 bases and J shed 7 bases, with 12 bases lying between them. The CDR3 length is 13 residues.

The rearrangement links TRBV11-2 to TRBJ2-1; 7 bases map to TRBD2. V dropped 5 bases and J dropped 2; count of bases not matched to a gene: 6. CDR1 and CDR2 from the germline V gene are SGHAT and FQNNGV. The CDR3 spans 15 residues. In DNA form, the CDR3 reads TGTGCCAGCAGCATTTCTAGCGGAACCTACAATGAGCAGTTCTTC. Translating gives CASSISSGTYNEQFF.

The rearrangement joins TRBV11-2 to TRBJ1-1; no firm D call. The CDR3 sequence is 16 residues long. Per germline, CDR1 SGHAT and CDR2 FQNNGV. The V end was cut by 5 bases, the J end by 6 bases, with 22 bases between. The CDR3 sequence is CASSQPGRRITAEAFF. The CDR3 DNA sequence: TGTGCCAGCAGCCAACCGGGAAGACGAATAACGGCTGAAGCTTTCTTT. Full variable domain (outside the CDR3, taken from reference TRBV11-2 and TRBJ1-1): EAGVAQSPRYKIIEKRQSVAFWCNPISGHATLYWYQQILGQGPKLLIQFQNNGVVDDSQLPKDRFSAERLKGVDSTLKIQPAKLEDSAVYLCASSQPGRRITAEAFFGQGTRLTVV.

V usage is TRBV5-4 and J usage is TRBJ2-1; D is perhaps TRBD1 (6 bases). V lost 9 bases and J lost 4, with 17 bases in between. The CDR3 covers 14 residues. Germline V gives CDR1 SGHNT, CDR2 YYREEE (reference sequence). Here the CDR3 reads CAIEASGAYNEQFF. CDR3 sequence (DNA): TGTGCCATCGAGGCCTCAGGGGCTTACAATGAGCAGTTCTTC.

The chain joins TRBV29-1 to TRBJ1-1; D is uncertain. The CDR3 length is 12 residues. Germline assignment: CDR1 SQVTM and CDR2 ANQGSEA. V was pared by 6 bases and J by 4 bases, with 12 bases between. The CDR3 spells CSVRGSGTEAFF. CDR3 nucleotides: TGCAGCGTCAGAGGGTCAGGCACTGAAGCTTTCTTT.

V usage is TRBV29-1 and J usage is TRBJ2-1; 12 bases line up with TRBD2. Germline V CDR1 and CDR2: SQVTM, ANQGSEA. CDR3 length: 18 amino acids. Unmatched junction bases numbered 11, after V lost 1 base and J lost 4 bases. CDR3 DNA sequence: TGCAGCGTTGAAGTAGGCCTAGCGGGAGGGCCGCTGTACAATGAGCAGTTCTTC. Its translation: CSVEVGLAGGPLYNEQFF.

V gene TRBV6-1 combines with J gene TRBJ2-7, with D possibly being TRBD1 (6 bases). Germline lookup yields CDR1 MNHNS and CDR2 SASEGT. V dropped 5 bases and J dropped 0 bases, with 11 bases sitting between them. The length of the CDR3 is 14 residues. This CDR3 is CASSRQDNSYEQYF. The CDR3, as DNA: TGTGCCAGCAGTCGACAGGACAACTCCTACGAGCAGTACTTC.

The J gene is TRBJ2-7, the V gene TRBV2; 10 nucleotides agree with TRBD2. The trim removed 5 bases at V and 2 bases at J, leaving 6 bases unmatched. Germline CDR1 and CDR2: SNHLY and FYNNEI. The CDR3 covers 15 residues. In DNA, the CDR3 is TGTGCCAGCAGTTTACTAGCGGGAAGAGCCTACGAGCAGTACTTC. This encodes CASSLLAGRAYEQYF.

This rearrangement joins TRBV9 to TRBJ2-2; 7 bases align to TRBD2. V shed 3 bases, J shed 4 bases, and the junction held 9 bases outside the gene matches. The CDR3 is 16 residues long. The germline V gene has CDR1 SGDLS and CDR2 YYNGEE. The chain's CDR3 is CASSEPGGRSTGELFF. Written as DNA, the CDR3 is TGTGCCAGCAGCGAACCTGGCGGGAGATCCACCGGGGAGCTGTTTTTT.

The rearrangement joins TRBV15 to TRBJ2-7, with 13 bases that match TRBD2. The germline gives CDR1 LNHNV, CDR2 YYDKDF (reference sequence). The CDR3 spans 10 residues. CDR3 loop: CATLGLAGVV. CDR3 coding DNA: TGTGCCACCTTAGGACTAGCGGGAGTCGTC.

This clone came up a few times. The chain carries TRBV7-3 and TRBJ2-3; TRBD2 aligns across 12 bases. V lost 0 bases, J lost 5 bases, and 0 bases stayed unmatched. Germline CDR1 is SGHTA and CDR2 is FQGTGA. CDR3 length equals 15 residues. CDR3 nucleotides: TGTGCCAGCAGCTTAACGGGACTAGCGGGAGATACGCAGTATTTT. Its translation is CASSLTGLAGDTQYF. The full variable domain, rest sourced from reference TRBV7-3 and TRBJ2-3, is GAGVSQTPSNKVTEKGKYVELRCDPISGHTALYWYRQSLGQGPEFLIYFQGTGAADDSGLPNDRFFAVRPEGSVSTLKIQRTERGDSAVYLCASSLTGLAGDTQYFGPGTRLTVL.

On this clone: Other DNA sequences within the sample encode an identical CDR3. The V gene is TRBV5-1, the J gene TRBJ2-7; 10 nucleotides line up with TRBD1. CDR1 and CDR2 (germline): SGHRS, YFSETQ. The trim removed 4 bases at V and 5 bases at J, leaving 9 bases unmatched. The CDR3 extends over 15 amino acids. The CDR3 DNA reads as TGCGCCAGCAGCGCTCCGGGACAGGGGTTTCACGAGCAGTACTTC. It codes for CASSAPGQGFHEQYF.

V gene TRBV28 combines with J gene TRBJ2-7, with D perhaps matching TRBD2 (5 bases). The CDR3 runs to 14 residues. Deletions cut 2 bases from V and 3 bases from J, with 11 bases between. In germline, CDR1 is MDHEN, CDR2 SYDVKM. CDR3 DNA: TGTGCCAGCAGTTTACCGGGAAACTTCTACGAGCAGTACTTC. Its translation: CASSLPGNFYEQYF. The whole variable domain, filled in from reference TRBV28 and TRBJ2-7, reads DVKVTQSSRYLVKRTGEKVFLECVQDMDHENMFWYRQDPGLGLRLIYFSYDVKMKEKGDIPEGYSVSREKKERFSLILESASTNQTSMYLCASSLPGNFYEQYFGPGTRLTVT.

With regard to this clone: Other DNA sequences in the same sample also yield this CDR3. The J gene is TRBJ2-7, the V gene TRBV6-5; 8 bases match TRBD2. J was trimmed by 2 bases and V by 9 bases; bases with no gene match: 12. Per germline, CDR1 MNHEY and CDR2 SVGAGI. This CDR3 has 15 residues. Here the CDR3 reads CARRKSAGVTYEQYF. The CDR3 region has the DNA TGTGCCAGAAGAAAATCAGCGGGAGTCACCTACGAGCAGTACTTC.

The chain joins TRBV4-3 to TRBJ2-3; TRBD1 matches at 8 bases. V shed 3 bases and J 9 bases; nucleotides not matched to a gene: 8. CDR1 and CDR2 from the germline V gene are LGHNA and YSLEER. The CDR3 consists of 14 residues. CDR3 in amino acids: CASSQVHTGGTQYF. DNA for the CDR3: TGCGCCAGCAGCCAGGTGCATACAGGGGGGACGCAGTATTTT.

The chain is built from TRBV2 and TRBJ2-7; 8 bases line up with TRBD1. V shed 2 bases, J shed 6 bases, and the junction held 3 bases outside the gene matches. The CDR3 runs to 13 residues. Germline V gene data show CDR1 as SNHLY and CDR2 as FYNNEI. In DNA, the CDR3 is TGTGCCAGCAGTGAACAGGGGGCCGGCGAGCAGTACTTC. This translates into CASSEQGAGEQYF.

The V gene is TRBV7-2, the J gene TRBJ2-7; D might be TRBD2 (6 bases). Germline loops: CDR1 SGHTA, CDR2 FQGNSA. The CDR3 has 15 residues. V lost 5 bases, J lost 5 bases, and 19 bases lay in between. CDR3: CASSLRGRVGNEQYF. The CDR3 DNA sequence: TGTGCCAGCAGCCTCCGGGGGAGAGTGGGGAACGAGCAGTACTTC.

J is TRBJ1-2 and V is TRBV27; 9 bases map to TRBD1. Looked up from germline, CDR1 is MNHEY and CDR2 is SMNVEV (reference sequence). V trimming: 3 bases; J trimming: 8 bases; junction bases outside the gene matches: 10. This CDR3 contains 15 residues. The DNA of the CDR3 is TGTGCCAGCAGTTTTAGTACAGGGGGCGTAGGGGGCTACACCTTC. Translated, it gives CASSFSTGGVGGYTF.

J is TRBJ2-7 and V is TRBV6-5; 7 bases are a match to TRBD2. With V trimmed by 6 bases and J by 1 base, 6 bases remained unmatched. Per the germline V gene, CDR1 is MNHEY and CDR2 is SVGAGI. The CDR3 runs 14 residues. The CDR3 sequence: CASRRLAWSYEQYF. The CDR3 nucleotides read TGTGCCAGCAGAAGACTAGCTTGGTCCTACGAGCAGTACTTC.

The chain carries TRBV5-1 and TRBJ1-5; 8 bases fit TRBD1. The CDR3 has 16 amino acids. V was pared by 8 bases and J by 0 bases, with 10 bases of the junction left unmatched. The germline CDR1 and CDR2 sequences are SGHRS and YFSETQ. The CDR3 DNA sequence: TGCGCCAGTAGCCGCGGGACAGGCGATAGCAATCAGCCCCAGCATTTT. It translates to CASSRGTGDSNQPQHF.

This chain links TRBV15 with TRBJ1-4, with D possibly matching TRBD1 (5 bases). The germline V gene has CDR1 LNHNV and CDR2 YYDKDF (reference sequence). V was trimmed by 8 bases and J by 3 bases, leaving 7 bases between them. The CDR3 is 12 residues long. This CDR3 reads CATGAPNEKLFF. The CDR3 coding sequence is TGTGCCACCGGGGCGCCTAATGAAAAACTGTTTTTT.